These 5 T cell receptor beta chains were sequenced from one sample in a study of T cells expressing NK-cell markers. TCRdb derives one entry per CDR3 protein from the 5' RACE reads, leaving out DNA. The sample table sets out about 460,000 distinct CDR3 sequences. The sample consisted of blood T cells: a sorted CD56 or NKG2C T cell subset, CD4+ or CD8+ T cells, or bulk PBMC T cells (not recorded which). These receptors were taken from a woman aged 45-59 years in good health.

The rearrangement uses TRBV10-3 and TRBJ2-1. Germline CDR1 ENHRY, CDR2 SYGVKD. The CDR3 consists of 13 residues. CDR3 loop: CAISDITRSEQFF.

This sequence joins TRBV20-1 and TRBJ2-1; without DNA, the TCRdb call of TRBD2 cannot be checked. Germline V gene data show CDR1 as DFQATT and CDR2 as SNEGSKA (reference sequence). The length of the CDR3 is 16 residues. CDR3 in amino acids: CSARVGLAGGRDEQFF.

The chain joins TRBV15 to TRBJ2-1; the D call of TRBD2 rests on TCRdb alone, since no DNA is present to check it. This CDR3 contains 14 residues. Looked up from germline, CDR1 is LNHNV and CDR2 is YYDKDF (reference sequence). CDR3 sequence reads: CATSRGEWGNEQFF.

The rearrangement links TRBV29-1 to TRBJ2-3; TCRdb outputs TRBD2, but without DNA this stays unchecked. There are 13 residues in the CDR3. From germline, CDR1 is SQVTM and CDR2 ANQGSEA. The CDR3: CSELLRGTDTQYF.

The chain couples TRBV6-5 to TRBJ1-3; without DNA, the TCRdb call of TRBD1 cannot be checked. This CDR3 spans 13 amino acids. From germline, CDR1 is MNHEY and CDR2 SVGAGI. The CDR3 spells CASSTDRDNTIYF.